This record looks at one TCR beta chain sequence and its context. What it binds is unknown. The PCR employed 60 Vbeta primers together with 13 Jbeta primers. Sequencing used immunoSEQ multiplex PCR; TCRdb keeps in-frame clones, though not all of them. This sample has about 140,000 clones; more than 75% occur once, and the top ten carry approximately 3.2%. V dropped 0 bases and J dropped 4; count of bases not matched to a gene: 4. CDR1 and CDR2 from the germline V gene are MNHEY and SVGAGI. The CDR3 runs to 15 residues. These data come from a study of cytomegalovirus exposure and HLA in healthy donors. General study results and limits: Data from an earlier analysis indicated that most TCR beta V segments were productive either about 90% or about 30% of the time. TCR beta V- and J-gene trimming was later associated with a missense DCLRE1C variant. Cytomegalovirus-associated TCR beta chains were listed, numbering 150 to 200.

The donors were healthy bone marrow donors. The chain carries TRBV6-5 and TRBJ1-1; 8 nucleotides match TRBD1. The sample taken for sequencing was PBMCs. This TCR came from a man in his late teens or twenties in good health and CMV-seropositive. This CDR3 is CASSYSRTGITEAFF. The DNA of the CDR3 is TGTGCCAGCAGTTACTCGAGGACAGGGATCACTGAAGCTTTCTTT.